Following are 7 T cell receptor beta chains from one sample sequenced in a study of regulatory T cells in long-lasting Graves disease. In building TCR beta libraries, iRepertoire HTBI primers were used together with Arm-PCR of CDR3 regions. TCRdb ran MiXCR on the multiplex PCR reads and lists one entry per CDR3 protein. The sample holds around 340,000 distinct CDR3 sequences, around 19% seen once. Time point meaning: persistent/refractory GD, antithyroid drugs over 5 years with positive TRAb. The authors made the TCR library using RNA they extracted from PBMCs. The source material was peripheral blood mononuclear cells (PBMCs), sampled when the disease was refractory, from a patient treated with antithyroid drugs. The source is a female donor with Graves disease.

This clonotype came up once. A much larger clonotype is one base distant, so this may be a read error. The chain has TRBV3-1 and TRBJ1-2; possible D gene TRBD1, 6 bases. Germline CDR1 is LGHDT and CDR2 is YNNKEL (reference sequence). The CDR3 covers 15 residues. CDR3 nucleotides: TGTGCCTGCAGCCAAGATCTGGAGGGGGTCTATGGCTACACCTTC. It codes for CACSQDLEGVYGYTF.

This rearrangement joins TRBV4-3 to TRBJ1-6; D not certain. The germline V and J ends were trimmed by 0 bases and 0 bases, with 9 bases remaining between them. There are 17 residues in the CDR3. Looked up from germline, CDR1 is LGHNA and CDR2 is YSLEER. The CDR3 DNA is TGCGCCAGCAGCCAAGATTGGTTCCGCTCCTATAATTCACCCCTCCACTTT. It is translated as CASSQDWFRSYNSPLHF.

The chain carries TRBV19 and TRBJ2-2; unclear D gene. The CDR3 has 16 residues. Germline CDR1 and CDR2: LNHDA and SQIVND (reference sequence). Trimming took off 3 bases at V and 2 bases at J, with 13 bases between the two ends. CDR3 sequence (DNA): TGTGCCAGTAGTATCCGAGCGTCACTTAACACCGGGGAGCTGTTTTTT. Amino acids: CASSIRASLNTGELFF.

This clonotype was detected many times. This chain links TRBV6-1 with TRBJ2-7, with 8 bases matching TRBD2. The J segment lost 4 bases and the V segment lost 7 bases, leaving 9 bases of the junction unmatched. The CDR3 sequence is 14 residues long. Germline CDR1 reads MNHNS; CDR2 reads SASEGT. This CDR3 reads CASNPGGPPYEQYF. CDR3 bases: TGTGCCAGCAATCCGGGAGGGCCTCCTTACGAGCAGTACTTC.

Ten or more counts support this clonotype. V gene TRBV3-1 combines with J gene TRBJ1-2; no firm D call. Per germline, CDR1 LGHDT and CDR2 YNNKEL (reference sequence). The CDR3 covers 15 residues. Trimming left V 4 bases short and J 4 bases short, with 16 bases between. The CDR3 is CASSLRPPGSYGYTF. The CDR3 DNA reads TGTGCCAGCAGCCTGAGACCCCCGGGATCCTATGGCTACACCTTC.

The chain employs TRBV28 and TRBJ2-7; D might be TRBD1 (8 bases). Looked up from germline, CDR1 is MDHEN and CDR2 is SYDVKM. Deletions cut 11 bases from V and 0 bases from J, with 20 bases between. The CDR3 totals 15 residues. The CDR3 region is CAVEGGTGFSYEQYF. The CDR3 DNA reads TGTGCCGTCGAGGGAGGGACAGGCTTCTCCTACGAGCAGTACTTC.

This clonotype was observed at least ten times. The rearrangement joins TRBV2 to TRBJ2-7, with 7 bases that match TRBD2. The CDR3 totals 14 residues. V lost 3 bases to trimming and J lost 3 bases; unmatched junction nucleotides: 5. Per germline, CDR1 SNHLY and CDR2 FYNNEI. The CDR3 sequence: CASSDAGGSYEQYF. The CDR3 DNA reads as TGTGCCAGCAGTGACGCCGGCGGGAGCTACGAGCAGTACTTC. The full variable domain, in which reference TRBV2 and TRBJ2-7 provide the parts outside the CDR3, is EPEVTQTPSHQVTQMGQEVILRCVPISNHLYFYWYRQILGQKVEFLVSFYNNEISEKSEIFDDQFSVERPDGSNFTLKIRSTKLEDSAMYFCASSDAGGSYEQYFGPGTRLTVT.